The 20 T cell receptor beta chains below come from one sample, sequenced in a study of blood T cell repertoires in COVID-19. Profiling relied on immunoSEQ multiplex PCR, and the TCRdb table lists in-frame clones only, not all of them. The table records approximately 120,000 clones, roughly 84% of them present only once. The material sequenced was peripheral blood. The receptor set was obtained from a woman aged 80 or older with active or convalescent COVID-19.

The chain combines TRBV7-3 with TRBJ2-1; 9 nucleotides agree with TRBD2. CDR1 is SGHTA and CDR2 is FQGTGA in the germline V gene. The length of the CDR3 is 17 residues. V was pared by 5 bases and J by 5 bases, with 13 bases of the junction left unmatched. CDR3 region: CASSPGILIAGDNEQFF. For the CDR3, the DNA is TGTGCCAGCAGCCCGGGAATATTGATAGCGGGAGACAATGAGCAGTTCTTC.

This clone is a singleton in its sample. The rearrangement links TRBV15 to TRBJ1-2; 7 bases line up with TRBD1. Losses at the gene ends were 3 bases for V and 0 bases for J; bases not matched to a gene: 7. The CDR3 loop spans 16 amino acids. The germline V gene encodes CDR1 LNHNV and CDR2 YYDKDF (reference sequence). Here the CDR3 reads CATSSIRTGSNYGYTF. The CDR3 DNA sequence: TGTGCCACCAGCAGTATTCGGACAGGTTCTAACTATGGCTACACCTTC.

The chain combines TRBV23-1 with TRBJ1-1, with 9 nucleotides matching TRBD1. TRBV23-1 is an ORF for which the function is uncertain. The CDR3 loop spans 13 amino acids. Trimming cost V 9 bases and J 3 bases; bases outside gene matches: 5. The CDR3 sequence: CARQGAWDTEAFF. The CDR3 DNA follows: TGCGCCAGACAGGGGGCGTGGGACACTGAAGCTTTCTTT.

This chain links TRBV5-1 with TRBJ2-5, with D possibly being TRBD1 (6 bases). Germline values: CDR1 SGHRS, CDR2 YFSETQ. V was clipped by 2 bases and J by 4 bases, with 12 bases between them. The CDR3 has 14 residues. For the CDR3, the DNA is TGCGCCAGCAGCTTAGGCAGGGGAAGAGAGACCCAGTACTTC. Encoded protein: CASSLGRGRETQYF.

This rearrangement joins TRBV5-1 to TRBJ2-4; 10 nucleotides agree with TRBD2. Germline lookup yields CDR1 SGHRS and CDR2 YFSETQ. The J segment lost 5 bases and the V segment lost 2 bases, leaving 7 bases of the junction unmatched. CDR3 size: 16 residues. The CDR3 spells CASSFLAGAGENIQYF. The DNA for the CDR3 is TGCGCCAGCAGCTTTCTAGCGGGAGCCGGGGAAAACATTCAGTACTTC.

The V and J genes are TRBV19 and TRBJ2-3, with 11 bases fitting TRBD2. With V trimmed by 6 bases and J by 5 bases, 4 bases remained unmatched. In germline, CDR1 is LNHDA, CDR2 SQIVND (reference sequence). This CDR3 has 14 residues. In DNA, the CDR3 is TGTGCCAGTAGGACTAGCGGGAACGAAGATACGCAGTATTTT. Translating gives CASRTSGNEDTQYF.

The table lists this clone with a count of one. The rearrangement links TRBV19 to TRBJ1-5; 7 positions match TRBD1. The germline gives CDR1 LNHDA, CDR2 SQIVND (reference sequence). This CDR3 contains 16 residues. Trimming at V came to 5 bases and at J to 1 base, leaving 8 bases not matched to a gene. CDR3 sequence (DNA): TGTGCCAGTAGTTACGGGGCAGGGGGAAGCAATCAGCCCCAGCATTTT. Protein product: CASSYGAGGSNQPQHF. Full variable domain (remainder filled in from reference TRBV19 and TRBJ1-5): DGGITQSPKYLFRKEGQNVTLSCEQNLNHDAMYWYRQDPGQGLRLIYYSQIVNDFQKGDIAEGYSVSREKKESFPLTVTSAQKNPTAFYLCASSYGAGGSNQPQHFGDGTRLSIL.

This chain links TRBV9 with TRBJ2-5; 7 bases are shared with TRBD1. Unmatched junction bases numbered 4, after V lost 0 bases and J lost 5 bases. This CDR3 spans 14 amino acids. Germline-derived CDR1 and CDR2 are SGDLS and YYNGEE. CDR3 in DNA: TGTGCCAGCAGCGTAGACAGGGGATTTGAGACCCAGTACTTC. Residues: CASSVDRGFETQYF.

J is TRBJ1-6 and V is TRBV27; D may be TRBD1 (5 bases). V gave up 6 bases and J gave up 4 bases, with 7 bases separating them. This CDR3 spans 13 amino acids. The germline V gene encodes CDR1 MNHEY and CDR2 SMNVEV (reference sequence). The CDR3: CASSGQYNSPLHF. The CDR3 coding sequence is TGTGCCAGCAGCGGACAATATAATTCACCCCTCCACTTT.

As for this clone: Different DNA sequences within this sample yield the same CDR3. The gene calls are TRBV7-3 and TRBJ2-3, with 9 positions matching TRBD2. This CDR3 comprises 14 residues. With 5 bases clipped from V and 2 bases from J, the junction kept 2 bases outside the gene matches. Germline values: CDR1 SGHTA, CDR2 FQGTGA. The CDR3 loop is CASSPGLATDTQYF. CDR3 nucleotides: TGTGCCAGCAGCCCGGGACTAGCCACAGATACGCAGTATTTT.

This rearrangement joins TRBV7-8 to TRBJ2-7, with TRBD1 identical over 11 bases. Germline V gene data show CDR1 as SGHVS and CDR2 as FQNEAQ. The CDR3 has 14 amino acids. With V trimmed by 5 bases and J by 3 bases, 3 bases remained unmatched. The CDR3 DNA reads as TGTGCCAGCAGCGCCGGGACAGGGGGCTACGAGCAGTACTTC. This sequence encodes CASSAGTGGYEQYF. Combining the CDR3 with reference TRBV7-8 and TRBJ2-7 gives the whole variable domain GAGVSQSPRYKVAKRGQDVALRCDPISGHVSLFWYQQALGQGPEFLTYFQNEAQLDKSGLPSDRFFAERPEGSVSTLKIQRTQQEDSAVYLCASSAGTGGYEQYFGPGTRLTVT.

DNA for the CDR3: TGTGCCAGCAGTGAAAGTCATGGGACTAGCCATGAGCAGTTCTTC. Protein product: CASSESHGTSHEQFF. The V call is TRBV6-1, the J call TRBJ2-1, with 9 positions matching TRBD2. J gave up 8 bases and V 2 bases, and 7 bases lay outside the gene matches. The CDR3 contains 15 residues. The germline V gene has CDR1 MNHNS and CDR2 SASEGT.

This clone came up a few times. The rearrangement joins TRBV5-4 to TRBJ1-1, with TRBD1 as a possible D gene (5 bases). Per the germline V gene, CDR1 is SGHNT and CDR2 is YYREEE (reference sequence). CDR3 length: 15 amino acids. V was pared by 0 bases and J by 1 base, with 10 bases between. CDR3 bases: TGTGCCAGCAGCTTGGACGGGGGGTCGAACACTGAAGCTTTCTTT. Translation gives CASSLDGGSNTEAFF. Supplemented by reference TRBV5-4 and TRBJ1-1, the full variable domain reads ETGVTQSPTHLIKTRGQQVTLRCSSQSGHNTVSWYQQALGQGPQFIFQYYREEENGRGNFPPRFSGLQFPNYSSELNVNALELDDSALYLCASSLDGGSNTEAFFGQGTRLTVV.

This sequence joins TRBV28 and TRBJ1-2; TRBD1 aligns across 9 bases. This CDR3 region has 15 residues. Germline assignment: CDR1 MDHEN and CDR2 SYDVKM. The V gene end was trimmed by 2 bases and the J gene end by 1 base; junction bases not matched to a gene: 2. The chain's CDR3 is CASSLNRGLNYGYTF. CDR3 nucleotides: TGTGCCAGCAGTTTAAACAGGGGGCTTAACTATGGCTACACCTTC.

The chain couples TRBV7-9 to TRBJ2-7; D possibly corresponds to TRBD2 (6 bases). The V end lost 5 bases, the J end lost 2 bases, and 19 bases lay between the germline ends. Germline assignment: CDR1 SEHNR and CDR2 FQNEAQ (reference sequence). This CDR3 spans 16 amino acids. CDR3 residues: CASSPERAEGTYEQYF. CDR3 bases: TGTGCCAGCAGCCCCGAGCGTGCGGAGGGAACCTACGAGCAGTACTTC.

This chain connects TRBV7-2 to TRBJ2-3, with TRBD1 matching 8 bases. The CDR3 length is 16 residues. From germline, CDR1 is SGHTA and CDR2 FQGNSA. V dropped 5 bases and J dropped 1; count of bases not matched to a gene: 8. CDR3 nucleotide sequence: TGTGCCAGCAGCACAACAGGGGGTGTCGGCACAGATACGCAGTATTTT. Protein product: CASSTTGGVGTDTQYF.

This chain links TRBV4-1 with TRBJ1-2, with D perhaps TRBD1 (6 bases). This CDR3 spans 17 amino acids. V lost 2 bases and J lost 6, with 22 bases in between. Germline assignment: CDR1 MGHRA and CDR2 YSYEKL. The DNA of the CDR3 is TGCGCCAGCAGCCAACAGGGACAAGGGAGGGTTCTGAATGGCTACACCTTC. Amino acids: CASSQQGQGRVLNGYTF.

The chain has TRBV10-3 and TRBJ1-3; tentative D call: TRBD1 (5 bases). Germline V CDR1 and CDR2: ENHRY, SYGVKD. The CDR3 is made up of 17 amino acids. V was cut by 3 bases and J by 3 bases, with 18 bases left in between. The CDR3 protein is CAISDSLSQAVGNTIYF. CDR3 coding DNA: TGTGCCATCAGTGATTCCCTGTCACAGGCGGTTGGAAACACCATATATTTT.

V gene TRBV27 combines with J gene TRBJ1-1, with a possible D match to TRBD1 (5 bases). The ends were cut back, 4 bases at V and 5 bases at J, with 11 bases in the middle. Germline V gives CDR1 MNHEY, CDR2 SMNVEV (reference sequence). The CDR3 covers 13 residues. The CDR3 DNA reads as TGTGCCAGCAGTTACCGGGGGGGGACTGAAGCTTTCTTT. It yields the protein CASSYRGGTEAFF.

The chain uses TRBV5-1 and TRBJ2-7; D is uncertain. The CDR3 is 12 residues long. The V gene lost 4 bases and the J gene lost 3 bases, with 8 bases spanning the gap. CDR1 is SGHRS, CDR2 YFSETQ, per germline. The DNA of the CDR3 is TGCGCCAGCAGCGGCAGAAACTACGAGCAGTACTTC. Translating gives CASSGRNYEQYF.